This T cell receptor beta chain was sequenced in a study of beta chain features in type 1 diabetes. As to this clone: Its target is unknown.

Study observations and caveats: When Type 1 diabetes patients were examined, their TCRB CDR3s proved moderately but significantly shorter in all four CD4+ subsets. VDJ junctions from patients with type 1 diabetes contained fewer insertions and more deletions.

CDR1 SGHRS and CDR2 YFSETQ come from the germline V gene. The CDR3 is 16 amino acids. The V end lost 1 base, the J end lost 0 bases, and 8 bases lay between the germline ends. The investigators reverse transcribed all of the isolated RNA, so they sequenced expressed TCRB transcripts. The assay was immunoSEQ multiplex PCR, and TCRdb's table has in-frame clones only and misses some. The table lists 120,000 or so clones, 17% of them singletons. This clonotype was sampled from a young man with type 1 diabetes. The sample was central memory CD4+ T cells from blood. The chain uses TRBV5-1 and TRBJ2-6; tentatively, D is TRBD1 (5 bases). The CDR3 region is CASSLQGRSGANVLTF. Written as DNA, the CDR3 is TGCGCCAGCAGCTTGCAGGGTCGCTCTGGGGCCAACGTCCTGACTTTC.